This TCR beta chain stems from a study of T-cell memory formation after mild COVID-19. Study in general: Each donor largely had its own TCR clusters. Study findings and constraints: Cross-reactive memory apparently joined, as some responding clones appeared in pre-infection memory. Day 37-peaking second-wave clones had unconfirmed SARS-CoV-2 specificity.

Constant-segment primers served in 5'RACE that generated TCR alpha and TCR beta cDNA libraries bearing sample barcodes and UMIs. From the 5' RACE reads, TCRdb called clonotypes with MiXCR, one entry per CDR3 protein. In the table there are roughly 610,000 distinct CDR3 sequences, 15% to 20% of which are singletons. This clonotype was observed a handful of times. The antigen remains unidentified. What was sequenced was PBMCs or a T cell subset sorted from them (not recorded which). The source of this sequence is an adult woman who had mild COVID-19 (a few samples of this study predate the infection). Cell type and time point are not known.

The CDR3 loop reads CASSSLGPYNEQFF. CDR3 nucleotide sequence: TGTGCCAGCAGTTCTCTGGGACCGTACAATGAGCAGTTCTTC. The chain recombines TRBV27 with TRBJ2-1, with D possibly being TRBD1 or TRBD2 (5 bases each). V was clipped by 4 bases and J by 4 bases, with 11 bases between them. The CDR3 covers 14 residues. Germline V lookup: CDR1 MNHEY, CDR2 SMNVEV (reference sequence).